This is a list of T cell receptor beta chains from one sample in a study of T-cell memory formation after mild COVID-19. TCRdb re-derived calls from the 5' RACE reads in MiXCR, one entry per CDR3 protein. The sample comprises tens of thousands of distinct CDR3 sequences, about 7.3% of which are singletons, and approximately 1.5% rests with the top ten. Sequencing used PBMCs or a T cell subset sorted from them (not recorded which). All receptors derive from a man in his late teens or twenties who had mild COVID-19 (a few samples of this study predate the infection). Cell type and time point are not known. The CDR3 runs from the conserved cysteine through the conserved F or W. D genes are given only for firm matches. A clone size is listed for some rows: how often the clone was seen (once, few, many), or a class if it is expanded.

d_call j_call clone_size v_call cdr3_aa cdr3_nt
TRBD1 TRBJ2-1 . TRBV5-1 CASSRGGTGEDEQFF TGCGCCAGCAGTAGGGGAGGGACAGGGGAAGATGAGCAGTTCTTC
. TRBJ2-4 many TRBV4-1 CASSLGPLGKNIQYF TGCGCCAGCAGCCTCGGGCCTTTAGGCAAAAACATTCAGTACTTC
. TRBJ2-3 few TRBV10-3 CAISEGRDTDTQYF TGTGCCATCAGTGAGGGCAGGGACACAGATACGCAGTATTTT
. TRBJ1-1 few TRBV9 CASSVEFRSEAFF TGTGCCAGCAGCGTAGAATTCCGATCCGAAGCTTTCTTT
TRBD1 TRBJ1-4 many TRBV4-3 CASSQTGLGEKLFF TGCGCCAGCAGCCAGACAGGGCTCGGGGAAAAACTGTTTTTT
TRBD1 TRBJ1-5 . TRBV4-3 CASSRTLGTGISNQPQHF TGCGCCAGCAGCCGCACCCTCGGGACAGGGATTAGCAATCAGCCCCAGCATTTT
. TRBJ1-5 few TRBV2 CASLYRAGQPQHF TGTGCCAGCCTTTACAGGGCGGGCCAGCCCCAGCATTTT
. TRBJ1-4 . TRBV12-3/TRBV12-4 CASRSQGRANEKLFF TGTGCCAGCAGATCCCAGGGAAGAGCTAATGAAAAACTGTTTTTT
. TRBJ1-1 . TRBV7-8 CASSNWGRAEAFF TGTGCCAGCAGCAACTGGGGTCGCGCTGAAGCTTTCTTT
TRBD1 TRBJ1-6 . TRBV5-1 CASSDGQGGYSPLHF TGCGCCAGCAGCGACGGACAGGGCGGGTACTCACCCCTCCACTTT
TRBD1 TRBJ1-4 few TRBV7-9 CASSLGTDNEKLFF TGTGCCAGCAGCCTCGGGACAGACAATGAAAAACTGTTTTTT
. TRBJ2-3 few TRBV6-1 CASSDFQGATDTQYF TGTGCCAGCAGTGATTTCCAGGGAGCGACAGATACGCAGTATTTT
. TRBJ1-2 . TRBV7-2 CASSPEAGGVYGYTF TGTGCCAGCAGCCCAGAAGCGGGAGGGGTCTATGGCTACACCTTC
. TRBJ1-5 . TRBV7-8 CASSLVGADGNQPQHF TGTGCCAGCAGCTTAGTGGGGGCGGACGGAAATCAGCCCCAGCATTTT
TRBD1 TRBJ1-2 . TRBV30 CASGQALGYTF TGTGCCTCAGGACAGGCTCTTGGCTACACCTTC
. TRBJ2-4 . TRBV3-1 CASSRVGENIQYF TGTGCCAGCAGCCGGGTTGGGGAGAACATTCAGTACTTC
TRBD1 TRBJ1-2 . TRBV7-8 CASSPRTHPDRGDGYTF TGTGCCAGCAGCCCTCGGACACACCCGGACAGGGGAGATGGCTACACCTTC
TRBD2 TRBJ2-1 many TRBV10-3 CAISGLAALSYNEQFF TGTGCCATCTCTGGTCTAGCGGCCCTCTCCTACAATGAGCAGTTCTTC
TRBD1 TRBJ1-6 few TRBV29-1 CSARRDSSYNSPLHF TGCAGCGCCCGAAGGGACAGCTCCTATAATTCACCCCTCCACTTT
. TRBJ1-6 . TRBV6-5 CASSYRRSWGLGSPLHF TGTGCCAGCAGTTACAGGCGTTCGTGGGGCCTAGGGTCACCCCTCCACTTT
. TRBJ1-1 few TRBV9 CASSVDPGGPEAFF TGTGCCAGCAGCGTAGATCCCGGGGGACCCGAAGCTTTCTTT
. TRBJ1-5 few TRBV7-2 CASSFLQFQPQHF TGTGCCAGCAGCTTTCTCCAATTCCAGCCCCAGCATTTT
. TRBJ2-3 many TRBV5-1 CATRATLSTDTQYF TGCGCCACGCGGGCGACTCTAAGCACAGATACGCAGTATTTT
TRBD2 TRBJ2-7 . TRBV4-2 CASSPGVRGVSYEQYF TGTGCCAGCAGCCCCGGGGTGCGGGGGGTTTCCTACGAGCAGTACTTC
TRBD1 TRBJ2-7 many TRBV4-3 CASSQSRGRFYEQYF TGCGCCAGCAGCCAGTCCAGGGGGCGCTTTTACGAGCAGTACTTC
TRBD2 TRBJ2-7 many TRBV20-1 CSARAGGTEQYF TGCAGTGCTAGAGCGGGGGGAACCGAGCAGTACTTC
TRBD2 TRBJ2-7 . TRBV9 CASSVGPAGVYEQYF TGTGCCAGCAGCGTAGGCCCAGCGGGGGTCTACGAGCAGTACTTC
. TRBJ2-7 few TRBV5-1 CASSELTESYEQYF TGCGCCAGCAGCGAGCTGACAGAGTCCTACGAGCAGTACTTC
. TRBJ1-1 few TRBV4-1 CASSPIPGYTEAFF TGCGCCAGCAGCCCGATACCGGGGTACACTGAAGCTTTCTTT